These 20 T cell receptor beta chains were sequenced from one sample in a study of beta chain features in type 1 diabetes. Sequenced material consisted of expressed TCRB transcripts (all of the isolated RNA was reverse transcribed). Generated by immunoSEQ multiplex PCR, the TCRdb table keeps only in-frame clones and is missing some. Of about 150,000 clones listed, roughly 8% are singletons. General study points: Shortening of TCRB CDR3s, moderate but significant, appeared in all four CD4+ subsets of Type 1 diabetes patients.

Antigen specificity for these receptors is unknown. The sequenced sample consisted of central memory CD4+ T cells from blood. These receptors came from a man younger than 35 with type 1 diabetes.

The V call is TRBV7-2, the J call TRBJ1-1; D is perhaps TRBD1 (5 bases). Germline values: CDR1 SGHTA, CDR2 FQGNSA. V was trimmed by 5 bases and J by 1 base, leaving 8 bases between them. The CDR3 is 13 amino acids. The CDR3 sequence is CASSTDRNTEAFF. The CDR3 nucleotides read TGTGCCAGCAGCACCGACAGGAACACTGAAGCTTTCTTT.

This clone turned up a few times. This chain connects TRBV27 to TRBJ1-2, with 10 bases identical to TRBD1. The CDR3 length is 15 residues. Germline CDR1 is MNHEY and CDR2 is SMNVEV (reference sequence). V trimming: 3 bases; J trimming: 7 bases; junction bases outside the gene matches: 8. The CDR3 sequence: CASSFFGTGDFGYTF. The CDR3 DNA is TGTGCCAGCAGTTTTTTCGGGACAGGGGACTTTGGCTACACCTTC.

This clone has a count of ten or more. The chain joins TRBV6-4 to TRBJ1-1, with TRBD1 identical over 7 bases. V shed 6 bases, J shed 3 bases, and the junction held 7 bases outside the gene matches. This CDR3 spans 14 amino acids. Germline V lookup: CDR1 MRHNA, CDR2 SNTAGT. The CDR3 DNA reads as TGTGCCAGCAGACCACAGGGGTGGGACACTGAAGCTTTCTTT. Amino acid sequence: CASRPQGWDTEAFF.

This clone was counted a few times. V is TRBV7-2 and J is TRBJ2-1; TRBD2 matches at 11 bases. Germline values: CDR1 SGHTA, CDR2 FQGNSA. V shed 5 bases, J shed 6 bases, and the junction held 6 bases outside the gene matches. CDR3 length: 15 residues. In nucleotides, the CDR3 is TGTGCCAGCAGCCCGCCGGGGACTAGCGGCAATGAGCAGTTCTTC. Residues: CASSPPGTSGNEQFF. Together with reference TRBV7-2 and TRBJ2-1, the CDR3 gives the full variable domain: GAGVSQSPSNKVTEKGKDVELRCDPISGHTALYWYRQSLGQGLEFLIYFQGNSAPDKSGLPSDRFSAERTGGSVSTLTIQRTQQEDSAVYLCASSPPGTSGNEQFFGPGTRLTVL.

The sample holds a few counts of this clone. V gene TRBV18 combines with J gene TRBJ1-1; tentative D call: TRBD1 (5 bases). The CDR3 is 15 amino acids. Deletions cut 6 bases from V and 1 base from J, with 15 bases between. Germline V lookup: CDR1 KGHSH, CDR2 LQKENI. Written as DNA, the CDR3 is TGTGCCAGCTCGTCAAGCGATAGGGGGAACACTGAAGCTTTCTTT. Protein: CASSSSDRGNTEAFF.

The chain uses TRBV9 and TRBJ2-1; D unresolved. Germline lookup yields CDR1 SGDLS and CDR2 YYNGEE. This CDR3 comprises 14 residues. The germline V and J ends were trimmed by 4 bases and 7 bases, with 15 bases remaining between them. The DNA for the CDR3 is TGTGCCAGCAGCCCCCGTCCTAACCCTAATGAGCAGTTCTTC. Its protein product is CASSPRPNPNEQFF.

This clone was counted between two and nine times. This sequence joins TRBV19 and TRBJ2-1; 7 nucleotides line up with TRBD2. This CDR3 contains 16 residues. In germline, CDR1 is LNHDA, CDR2 SQIVND (reference sequence). Germline trimming cut 1 base from V and 2 bases from J; bases unmatched to any gene: 5. The CDR3 is CASSIVGGGAYNEQFF. In nucleotides, the CDR3 is TGTGCCAGTAGTATAGTGGGCGGGGGAGCCTACAATGAGCAGTTCTTC.

This clone appeared a few times. The V gene is TRBV2, the J gene TRBJ2-7; 9 bases agree with TRBD1. V lost 2 bases, J lost 6 bases, and 5 bases stayed unmatched. The CDR3 consists of 14 residues. CDR1 SNHLY and CDR2 FYNNEI come from the germline V gene. CDR3 coding DNA: TGTGCCAGCAGTGAAACACAGGGGGCGGGCGAGCAGTACTTC. This codes for CASSETQGAGEQYF.

This clone appeared a few times. The J gene is TRBJ1-5, the V gene TRBV4-3, with D perhaps matching TRBD1 (6 bases). This CDR3 contains 16 residues. V lost 0 bases and J lost 4, with 13 bases in between. Germline CDR1 LGHNA, CDR2 YSLEER. This CDR3 is CASSQDLRTDNQPQHF. CDR3 DNA: TGCGCCAGCAGCCAAGATTTACGGACAGATAATCAGCCCCAGCATTTT.

The V gene is TRBV7-9, the J gene TRBJ1-3; D uncertain. Germline V CDR1 and CDR2: SEHNR, FQNEAQ (reference sequence). The CDR3 totals 15 residues. V was shortened by 2 bases and J by 5 bases, with 13 bases between the two germline ends. Written as DNA, the CDR3 is TGTGCCAGCAGCTTACACGCGGATTTGAGAAACACCATATATTTT. Translation gives CASSLHADLRNTIYF.

The rearrangement joins TRBV4-2 to TRBJ2-1; D gene ambiguous. CDR1 LGHNA and CDR2 YNFKEQ come from the germline V gene. Trimming took 3 bases from V and 5 from J, leaving 11 bases between them. The CDR3 totals 14 residues. This CDR3 is CASSHRGINNEQFF. As DNA, the CDR3 is TGTGCCAGCAGCCACCGAGGAATTAACAATGAGCAGTTCTTC.

The table lists this clone with a few counts. The gene calls are TRBV9 and TRBJ1-1; 8 bases are shared with TRBD1. The length of the CDR3 is 16 residues. V lost 0 bases, J lost 4 bases, and 8 bases stayed unmatched. The germline CDR1 and CDR2 sequences are SGDLS and YYNGEE. DNA of the CDR3: TGTGCCAGCAGCGTAGCAGGGGGACAGGTGGGCACTGAAGCTTTCTTT. Protein: CASSVAGGQVGTEAFF.

This clone was observed a few times. The gene calls are TRBV27 and TRBJ2-7, with D perhaps matching TRBD1 (5 bases). Germline assignment: CDR1 MNHEY and CDR2 SMNVEV (reference sequence). Trimming left V 11 bases short and J 5 bases short, with 16 bases between. The CDR3 contains 12 residues. CDR3 loop: CAGTGLVDEQYF. The CDR3 DNA follows: TGTGCCGGCACAGGTCTGGTGGACGAGCAGTACTTC.

The chain employs TRBV5-1 and TRBJ2-7; TRBD1 agrees at 10 bases. V was pared by 3 bases and J by 0 bases, with 0 bases of the junction left unmatched. Looked up from germline, CDR1 is SGHRS and CDR2 is YFSETQ. The CDR3 consists of 14 residues. DNA of the CDR3: TGCGCCAGCAGCTGGACAGGGGGCTCCTACGAGCAGTACTTC. This sequence encodes CASSWTGGSYEQYF.

The rearrangement links TRBV27 to TRBJ2-1; 7 bases align to TRBD2. The CDR3 extends over 11 amino acids. Germline trimming cut 2 bases from V and 15 bases from J; bases unmatched to any gene: 4. Germline CDR1 and CDR2: MNHEY and SMNVEV (reference sequence). CDR3 sequence (DNA): TGTGCCAGCAGTTTAGCGGGAGCATGGTTCTTC. It translates to CASSLAGAWFF.

This clone has only a few counts. This chain joins TRBV15 and TRBJ2-5; no definite D call. This CDR3 contains 15 residues. Germline CDR1 is LNHNV and CDR2 is YYDKDF (reference sequence). V lost 0 bases and J lost 2, with 10 bases in between. The CDR3 DNA sequence: TGTGCCACCAGCAGAGATACGGGTTTACAAGAGACCCAGTACTTC. It translates to CATSRDTGLQETQYF.

This clone was picked up a small number of times. The chain couples TRBV6-5 to TRBJ2-7; 7 bases fit TRBD1. CDR1 and CDR2 (germline): MNHEY, SVGAGI. The ends lost 6 bases at V and 3 bases at J; junction bases unmatched: 5. The CDR3 spans 13 residues. CDR3 sequence (DNA): TGTGCCAGCAGCGGGACAGCCGGCTACGAGCAGTACTTC. This encodes CASSGTAGYEQYF.

This chain connects TRBV30 to TRBJ1-3; weak D call: TRBD1 (5 bases). Germline values: CDR1 GTSNPN, CDR2 SVGIG (reference sequence). The CDR3 is 14 amino acids. Between the trimmed V and J ends, which lost 1 base and 8 bases, there was a span of 15 bases. The CDR3 DNA is TGTGCCTGGAGTGCGGGGACTGCCTCCTACACCATATATTTT. Translation gives CAWSAGTASYTIYF.

J is TRBJ2-5 and V is TRBV10-3, with 7 bases matching TRBD1. The germline V gene has CDR1 ENHRY and CDR2 SYGVKD. The CDR3 extends over 16 amino acids. Trimming removed 4 bases from V and 4 bases from J; junction bases left unmatched: 12. The chain's CDR3 is CAISAQDRQGGETQYF. The DNA of the CDR3 is TGTGCCATCAGTGCCCAAGATAGACAGGGCGGAGAGACCCAGTACTTC.

This clone was picked up a small number of times. V usage is TRBV29-1 and J usage is TRBJ1-2, with D unresolved. Germline V lookup: CDR1 SQVTM, CDR2 ANQGSEA. The CDR3 covers 9 residues. Between the trimmed V and J ends, which lost 4 bases and 14 bases, there was a span of 11 bases. CDR3 loop: CSVGPPNTF. The CDR3, as DNA: TGCAGCGTTGGGCCCCCAAATACCTTC. Drawing the rest from reference TRBV29-1 and TRBJ1-2, the complete variable domain is SAVISQKPSRDICQRGTSLTIQCQVDSQVTMMFWYRQQPGQSLTLIATANQGSEATYESGFVIDKFPISRPNLTFSTLTVSNMSPEDSSIYLCSVGPPNTFGSGTRLTVV.